The table lists the clone carrying this T cell receptor (beta chain) with a few counts. Its antigen is unidentified. The data were obtained in a study of cytomegalovirus exposure and HLA in healthy donors. The V end was cut by 5 bases, the J end by 6 bases, with 14 bases between. The CDR3 runs to 14 residues. Germline CDR1 and CDR2: MRHNA and SNTAGT. Study outcomes and limitations: There were under 200 TCR beta chains listed as cytomegalovirus-associated. Common viral pathogens (according to a later analysis) appeared linked to several of the most significant clusters.

Though nominally healthy at sampling, donors likely had unrecorded immune exposures. PCR used 60 Vbeta primers and 13 Jbeta primers. Using immunoSEQ multiplex PCR, the repertoire was profiled, and TCRdb retains in-frame clones only, with some absent. In the table there are roughly 170,000 clones, roughly 82% of which are singletons. This clonotype was obtained from a girl aged 2-10 years in good health and CMV-seropositive. V is TRBV6-4 and J is TRBJ1-5; D is ambiguous. Sequencing was performed on PBMCs. The chain's CDR3 is CASSLEAGSQPQHF. The CDR3 DNA is TGTGCCAGCAGTCTGGAGGCGGGCAGTCAGCCCCAGCATTTT.